This TCR beta chain stems from a study of regulatory T cells in long-lasting Graves disease. Time point defined: newly diagnosed GD, antithyroid drugs for less than 3 months. Extracted RNA from PBMCs served as the source of the TCR library. Investigators prepared the TCR beta libraries by applying iRepertoire HTBI primers and Arm-PCR of CDR3 regions. TCRdb re-called the multiplex PCR reads through MiXCR, storing one row per CDR3 protein. The sample includes 350,000 to 450,000 distinct CDR3 sequences, 15% of them seen just once. This clonotype was detected ten times or more. Between the trimmed V and J ends, which lost 5 bases and 1 base, there was a span of 6 bases. The CDR3 extends over 12 amino acids. CDR1 and CDR2 from the germline V gene are SGHNT and YENEEA. These data were also filed under a second study, of T cells in Graves' hyperthyroidism and ophthalmopathy.

The sequence was collected from a middle-aged woman with Graves disease. The starting material was peripheral blood mononuclear cells (PBMCs), obtained at new diagnosis, from a patient treated with antithyroid drugs. The rearrangement links TRBV11-3 to TRBJ2-7, with D unresolved. The DNA for the CDR3 is TGTGCCAGCAGCGCAGAGTCCTACGAGCAGTACTTC. Translated: CASSAESYEQYF.